These T cell receptor beta chains were read from a single sample in a study of CD8 T cells in Susac syndrome. Using its own MiXCR run on the immunoSEQ multiplex PCR reads, TCRdb lists one record per CDR3 protein. The profile shows 56,000 or so distinct CDR3 sequences, 85% to 95% of them singletons. Sequencing used CD8+ T cells from PBMCs. These receptors were collected from a human donor with Susac syndrome. CDR3s include the opening cysteine and the closing phenylalanine or tryptophan. Fields, in order: D gene, V gene, J gene, CDR3 DNA, CDR3 protein. D genes are given only for firm matches.

d_gene: TRBD1; v_gene: TRBV12-3/TRBV12-4; j_gene: TRBJ1-2; CDR3nt: TGTGCCAGCAGGGGCGGACAGGGCCGGACCTATGGCTACACCTTC; CDR3aa: CASRGGQGRTYGYTF
d_gene: -; v_gene: TRBV20-1; j_gene: TRBJ2-1; CDR3nt: TGCAGTGCTGACGACCCAGGGGCGGGCTACAATGAGCAGTTCTTC; CDR3aa: CSADDPGAGYNEQFF
d_gene: TRBD1; v_gene: TRBV7-9; j_gene: TRBJ2-7; CDR3nt: TGTGCCAGCAGCTCGCCGGGACAGGGTTACGAGCAGTACTTC; CDR3aa: CASSSPGQGYEQYF
d_gene: -; v_gene: TRBV4-3; j_gene: TRBJ1-2; CDR3nt: TGCGCCAGCAGCCAAGATCTCGGCAGCGACTACTATGGCTACACCTTC; CDR3aa: CASSQDLGSDYYGYTF
d_gene: -; v_gene: TRBV5-6; j_gene: TRBJ2-3; CDR3nt: TGTGCCAGCAGCGGAGGGGTTTACGCAGATACGCAGTATTTT; CDR3aa: CASSGGVYADTQYF
d_gene: -; v_gene: TRBV24-1; j_gene: TRBJ2-2; CDR3nt: TGTGCCACCAGTGATTCCGGCGGGGAGCTGTTTTTT; CDR3aa: CATSDSGGELFF
d_gene: -; v_gene: TRBV7-2; j_gene: TRBJ1-3; CDR3nt: TGTGCCAGCAGCGTGGGACTTTCTGGAAACACCATATATTTT; CDR3aa: CASSVGLSGNTIYF
d_gene: -; v_gene: TRBV6-5; j_gene: TRBJ1-6; CDR3nt: TGTGCCAGCAGTCCCACGGACTTACACAATTCACCCCTCCACTTT; CDR3aa: CASSPTDLHNSPLHF
d_gene: -; v_gene: TRBV12-5; j_gene: TRBJ1-6; CDR3nt: TGTGCTAGTGGTACCCTCTTGACACCCGGTAGCTCCTATAATTCACCCCTCCACTTT; CDR3aa: CASGTLLTPGSSYNSPLHF
d_gene: -; v_gene: TRBV7-6; j_gene: TRBJ1-2; CDR3nt: TGTGCCAGCAGTACCCTGTTTGTCGGAGGCTACACCTTC; CDR3aa: CASSTLFVGGYTF
d_gene: -; v_gene: TRBV13; j_gene: TRBJ2-7; CDR3nt: TGTGCCAGCAGCGTGGGAACAGGGTCCGAGCAGTACTTC; CDR3aa: CASSVGTGSEQYF
d_gene: -; v_gene: TRBV6-2/TRBV6-3; j_gene: TRBJ2-3; CDR3nt: TGTGCCAGCAGCCCCCGGGACGAAGATACGCAGTATTTT; CDR3aa: CASSPRDEDTQYF
d_gene: -; v_gene: TRBV5-1; j_gene: TRBJ1-6; CDR3nt: TGCGCCAGCAGCGCCGGGAGAAAAACTTATTCACCCCTCCACTTT; CDR3aa: CASSAGRKTYSPLHF
d_gene: -; v_gene: TRBV18; j_gene: TRBJ1-2; CDR3nt: TGTGCCAGCTCACCAGTTACAACAGCTAACTATGGCTACACCTTC; CDR3aa: CASSPVTTANYGYTF
d_gene: -; v_gene: TRBV12-3/TRBV12-4; j_gene: TRBJ2-7; CDR3nt: TGTGCCAGCAGTAGCGGCAACTACGAGCAGTACTTC; CDR3aa: CASSSGNYEQYF
d_gene: TRBD2; v_gene: TRBV4-3; j_gene: TRBJ2-5; CDR3nt: TGCGCCAGCAGCCAAGATCTTGGTTGGGTAGCGGGGGAAGAGACCCAGTACTTC; CDR3aa: CASSQDLGWVAGEETQYF
d_gene: TRBD2; v_gene: TRBV30; j_gene: TRBJ2-5; CDR3nt: TGTGCCTGGAGAGACCTTCTAGCGGGGGGTGGGGAGACCCAGTACTTC; CDR3aa: CAWRDLLAGGGETQYF
d_gene: -; v_gene: TRBV4-1; j_gene: TRBJ2-1; CDR3nt: TGCGCCAGCAAGTTCTACAATGAGCAGTTCTTC; CDR3aa: CASKFYNEQFF
d_gene: -; v_gene: TRBV24-1; j_gene: TRBJ2-2; CDR3nt: TGTGCCACCAGTGATCTTGTTGACAGTAGTGCCACCGGGGAGCTGTTTTTT; CDR3aa: CATSDLVDSSATGELFF
d_gene: -; v_gene: TRBV30; j_gene: TRBJ2-1; CDR3nt: TGTGCCTGGAGTGTGACAACTTACAATGAGCAGTTCTTC; CDR3aa: CAWSVTTYNEQFF
d_gene: -; v_gene: TRBV30; j_gene: TRBJ2-7; CDR3nt: TGTGCCTGGAGAAGTTTGGTGAGGGCCAGAAGTTCCTACGAGCAGTACTTC; CDR3aa: CAWRSLVRARSSYEQYF
d_gene: -; v_gene: TRBV7-9; j_gene: TRBJ2-2; CDR3nt: TGTGCCAGCAGCTTAGGTCAGAACACCGGGGAGCTGTTTTTT; CDR3aa: CASSLGQNTGELFF
d_gene: -; v_gene: TRBV5-1; j_gene: TRBJ2-7; CDR3nt: TGCGCCAGCAGCTTGGAAGGTTCCGAGCAGTACTTC; CDR3aa: CASSLEGSEQYF
d_gene: TRBD1; v_gene: TRBV5-6; j_gene: TRBJ2-3; CDR3nt: TGTGCCAGCAGCTGGACAGGCAGGAGTAGCACAGATACGCAGTATTTT; CDR3aa: CASSWTGRSSTDTQYF